This section outlines one T cell receptor beta chain sequence together with its context. What it binds is unknown. These data are taken from a study of neoadjuvant anti-PD-1 for oral cavity cancer. Points from the study as a whole: PBMC Gini-index clonality exceeded responders' in non-responders post-nivolumab.

This table comes from immunoSEQ multiplex PCR, and its TCRdb copy is limited to in-frame clones, with some not included. The sample yields about 72,000 clones, around 82% seen once. This clonotype was obtained from a person aged 35 to 85 with oral cavity squamous cell carcinoma. The sequenced sample was PBMCs, obtained before nivolumab (anti-PD-1) treatment.

CDR3 sequence (DNA): TGTGCCAGCAGAATGGACAGCGTAGCCTACGAGCAGTACTTC. The encoded protein is CASRMDSVAYEQYF. V usage is TRBV27 and J usage is TRBJ2-7; weak D call: TRBD1 (6 bases). CDR3 length: 14 residues. Germline V gene data show CDR1 as MNHEY and CDR2 as SMNVEV (reference sequence). V lost 6 bases and J 2 bases, leaving 14 bases between the germline ends.